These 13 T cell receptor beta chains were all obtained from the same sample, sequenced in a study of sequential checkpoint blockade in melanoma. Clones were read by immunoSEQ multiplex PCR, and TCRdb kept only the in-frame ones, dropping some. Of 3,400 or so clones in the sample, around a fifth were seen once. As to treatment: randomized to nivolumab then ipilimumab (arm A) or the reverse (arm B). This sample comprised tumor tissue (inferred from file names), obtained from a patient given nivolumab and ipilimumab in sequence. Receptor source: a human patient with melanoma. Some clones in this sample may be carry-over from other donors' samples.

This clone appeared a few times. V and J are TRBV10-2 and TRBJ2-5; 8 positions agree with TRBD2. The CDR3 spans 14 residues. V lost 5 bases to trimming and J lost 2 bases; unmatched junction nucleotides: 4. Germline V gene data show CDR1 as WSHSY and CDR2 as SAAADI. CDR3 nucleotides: TGCGCCAGCAGTCAGCGGGGGAAACAAGAGACCCAGTACTTC. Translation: CASSQRGKQETQYF.

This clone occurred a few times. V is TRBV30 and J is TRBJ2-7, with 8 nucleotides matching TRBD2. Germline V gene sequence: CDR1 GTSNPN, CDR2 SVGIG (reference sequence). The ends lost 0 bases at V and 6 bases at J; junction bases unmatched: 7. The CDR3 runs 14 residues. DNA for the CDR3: TGTGCCTGGAGTGTAAGCGGGGGCACGGGCGAGCAGTACTTC. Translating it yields CAWSVSGGTGEQYF.

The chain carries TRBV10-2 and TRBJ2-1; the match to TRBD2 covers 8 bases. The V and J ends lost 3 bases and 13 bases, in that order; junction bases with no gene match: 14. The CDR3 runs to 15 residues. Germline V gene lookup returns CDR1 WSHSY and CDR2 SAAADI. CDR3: CASSEDAGGRKIQFF. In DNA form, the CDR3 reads TGCGCCAGCAGTGAAGATGCGGGGGGCCGAAAGATTCAGTTCTTC.

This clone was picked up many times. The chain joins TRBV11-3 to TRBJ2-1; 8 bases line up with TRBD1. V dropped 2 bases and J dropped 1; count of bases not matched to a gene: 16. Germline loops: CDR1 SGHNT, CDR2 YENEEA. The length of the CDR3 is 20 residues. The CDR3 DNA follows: TGTGCCAGCAGCTTAAGTCCTAGCGCGTTAGACAGGGGATCCTACAATGAGCAGTTCTTC. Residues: CASSLSPSALDRGSYNEQFF. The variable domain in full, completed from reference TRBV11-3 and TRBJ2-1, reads EAGVVQSPRYKIIEKKQPVAFWCNPISGHNTLYWYLQNLGQGPELLIRYENEEAVDDSQLPKDRFSAERLKGVDSTLKIQPAELGDSAVYLCASSLSPSALDRGSYNEQFFGPGTRLTVL.

CDR3 in DNA: TGTGCCAGCAGTTTATCCTCCTCCGGGACAGAGTATGGCTACACCTTC. It translates to CASSLSSSGTEYGYTF. The V gene is TRBV28, the J gene TRBJ1-2, with 7 bases identical to TRBD1. Germline CDR1 is MDHEN and CDR2 is SYDVKM. The length of the CDR3 is 16 residues. V was pared by 1 base and J by 5 bases, with 10 bases of the junction left unmatched.

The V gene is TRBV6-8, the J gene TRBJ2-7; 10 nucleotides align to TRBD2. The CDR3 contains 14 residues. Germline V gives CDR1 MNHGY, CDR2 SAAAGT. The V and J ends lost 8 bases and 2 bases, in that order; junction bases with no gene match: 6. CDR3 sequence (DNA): TGTGCCAGCGTAAAAGCGGGGGGGCCCTACGAGCAGTACTTC. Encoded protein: CASVKAGGPYEQYF.

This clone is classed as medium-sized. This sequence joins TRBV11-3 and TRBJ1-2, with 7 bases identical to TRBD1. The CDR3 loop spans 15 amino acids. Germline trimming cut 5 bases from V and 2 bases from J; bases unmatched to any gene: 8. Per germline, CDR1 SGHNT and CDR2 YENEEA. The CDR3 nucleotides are TGTGCCAGCAGCCCCCAATCGACAGGGAACTATGGCTACACCTTC. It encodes CASSPQSTGNYGYTF.

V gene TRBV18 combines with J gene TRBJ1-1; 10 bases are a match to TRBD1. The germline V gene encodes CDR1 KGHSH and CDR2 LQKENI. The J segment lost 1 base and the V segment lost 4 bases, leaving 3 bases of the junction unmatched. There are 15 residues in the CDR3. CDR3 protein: CASSQRQGANTEAFF. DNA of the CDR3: TGTGCCAGCTCACAAAGACAGGGGGCGAACACTGAAGCTTTCTTT.

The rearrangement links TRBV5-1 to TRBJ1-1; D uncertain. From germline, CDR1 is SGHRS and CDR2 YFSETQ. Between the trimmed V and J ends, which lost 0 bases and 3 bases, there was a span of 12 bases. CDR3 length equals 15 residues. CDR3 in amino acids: CASSLVGPRHTEAFF. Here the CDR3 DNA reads TGCGCCAGCAGCTTGGTTGGGCCCCGTCACACTGAAGCTTTCTTT.

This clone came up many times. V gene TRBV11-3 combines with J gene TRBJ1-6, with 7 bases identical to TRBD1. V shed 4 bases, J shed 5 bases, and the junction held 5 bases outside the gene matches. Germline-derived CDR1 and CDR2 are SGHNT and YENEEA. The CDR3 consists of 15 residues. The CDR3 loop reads CASSSNRGNNSPLHF. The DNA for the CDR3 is TGTGCCAGCAGCTCCAACAGGGGAAATAATTCACCCCTCCACTTT. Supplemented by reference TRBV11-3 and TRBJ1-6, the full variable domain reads EAGVVQSPRYKIIEKKQPVAFWCNPISGHNTLYWYLQNLGQGPELLIRYENEEAVDDSQLPKDRFSAERLKGVDSTLKIQPAELGDSAVYLCASSSNRGNNSPLHFGNGTRLTVT.

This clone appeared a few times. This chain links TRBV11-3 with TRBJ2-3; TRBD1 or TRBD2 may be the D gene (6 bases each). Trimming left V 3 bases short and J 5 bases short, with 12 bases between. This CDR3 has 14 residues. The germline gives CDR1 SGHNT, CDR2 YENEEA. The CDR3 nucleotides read TGTGCCAGCAGCTTCAAGGGGGGTTTAGATACGCAGTATTTT. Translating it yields CASSFKGGLDTQYF.

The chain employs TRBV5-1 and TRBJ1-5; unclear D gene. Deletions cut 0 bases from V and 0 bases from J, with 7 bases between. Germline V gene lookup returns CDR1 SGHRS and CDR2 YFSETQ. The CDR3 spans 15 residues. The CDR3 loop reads CASSLDPVSNQPQHF. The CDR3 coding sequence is TGCGCCAGCAGCTTGGATCCAGTTAGCAATCAGCCCCAGCATTTT. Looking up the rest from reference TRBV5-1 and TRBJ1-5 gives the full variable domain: KAGVTQTPRYLIKTRGQQVTLSCSPISGHRSVSWYQQTPGQGLQFLFEYFSETQRNKGNFPGRFSGRQFSNSRSEMNVSTLELGDSALYLCASSLDPVSNQPQHFGDGTRLSIL.

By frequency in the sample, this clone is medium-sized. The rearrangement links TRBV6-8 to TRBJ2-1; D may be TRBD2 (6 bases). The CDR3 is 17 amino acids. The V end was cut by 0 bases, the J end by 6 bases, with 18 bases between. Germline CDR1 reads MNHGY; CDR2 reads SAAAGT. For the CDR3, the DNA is TGTGCCAGCAGTTACTCGACTGCGGGGAGCTCGGGCAATGAGCAGTTCTTC. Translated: CASSYSTAGSSGNEQFF.